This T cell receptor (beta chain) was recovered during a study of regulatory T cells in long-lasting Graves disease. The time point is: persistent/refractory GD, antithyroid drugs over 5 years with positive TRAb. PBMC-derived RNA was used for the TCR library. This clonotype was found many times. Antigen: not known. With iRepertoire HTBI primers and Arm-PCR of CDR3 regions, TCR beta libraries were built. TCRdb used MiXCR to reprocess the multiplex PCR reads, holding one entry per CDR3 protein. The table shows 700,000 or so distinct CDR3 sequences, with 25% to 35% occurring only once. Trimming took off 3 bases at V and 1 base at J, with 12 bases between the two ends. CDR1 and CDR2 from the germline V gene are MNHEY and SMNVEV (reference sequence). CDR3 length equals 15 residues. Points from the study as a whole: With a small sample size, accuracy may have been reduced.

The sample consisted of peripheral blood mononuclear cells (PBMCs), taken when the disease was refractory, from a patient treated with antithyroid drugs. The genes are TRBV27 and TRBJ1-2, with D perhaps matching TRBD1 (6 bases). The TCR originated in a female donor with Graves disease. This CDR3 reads CASSLTGTINYGYTF. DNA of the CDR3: TGTGCCAGCAGTTTGACAGGAACCATTAACTATGGCTACACCTTC.